This T cell receptor beta chain is drawn from a study of graft-versus-host responses after intestinal transplantation. Study as a whole: Grafts that recipients had were multivisceral, liver-intestinal, or isolated intestinal transplants. The recipients all started with anti-thymocyte globulin induction and then took tacrolimus and steroids for approximately 3 years.

A word on this clone: Its target is unknown.

TCRdb's copy holds only in-frame clones and misses some; the assay was immunoSEQ multiplex PCR. The sample includes tens of thousands of clones, just under 85% of them seen just once. The study, taken as a whole, reports: GvH clones detected in recipient marrow included some appearing first in ileum or blood. Allograft clonal ratios (graft-versus-host to host-versus-graft) were high in patients who had graft-donor T cell macrochimerism.

The CDR3 consists of 17 residues. Germline V gene sequence: CDR1 MNHEY, CDR2 SMNVEV (reference sequence). Losses at the gene ends were 7 bases for V and 6 bases for J; bases not matched to a gene: 17. Specimen: unstimulated CD8+ T cells sorted from spleen or lymph node cells, collected before intestinal transplant. The chain joins TRBV27 to TRBJ2-1, with 8 bases matching TRBD2. The source is a human donor who received an intestinal transplant. CDR3 nucleotides: TGTGCCAGCACCACCCGTGGGTACGGACTAGCTGGCAATGAGCAGTTCTTC. Amino acid sequence: CASTTRGYGLAGNEQFF.